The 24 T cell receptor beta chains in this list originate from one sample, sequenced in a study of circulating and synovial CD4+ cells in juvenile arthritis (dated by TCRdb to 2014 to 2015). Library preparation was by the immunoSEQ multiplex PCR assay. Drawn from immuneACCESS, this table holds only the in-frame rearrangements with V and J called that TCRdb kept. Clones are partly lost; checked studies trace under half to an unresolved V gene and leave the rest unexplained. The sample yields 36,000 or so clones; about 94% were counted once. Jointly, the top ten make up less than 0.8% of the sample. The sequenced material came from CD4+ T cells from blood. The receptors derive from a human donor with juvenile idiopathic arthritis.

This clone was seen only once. The CDR3 here is CASSPGTTGQETQYF. The CDR3 DNA follows: TGTGCCAGCAGCCCAGGGACTACAGGTCAAGAGACCCAGTACTTC. The chain uses TRBV6-6 and TRBJ2-5, with TRBD2 matching 7 bases. Trimming took 6 bases from V and 2 from J; bases not matched to a gene: 9. Germline V CDR1 and CDR2: MNHNY, SVGAGI (reference sequence). The CDR3 runs to 15 residues.

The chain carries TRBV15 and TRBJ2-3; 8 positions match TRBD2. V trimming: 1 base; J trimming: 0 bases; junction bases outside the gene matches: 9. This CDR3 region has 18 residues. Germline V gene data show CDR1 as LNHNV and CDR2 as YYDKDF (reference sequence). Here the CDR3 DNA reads TGTGCCACCAGCAGAGTGGCGGGGGGCCCCCCAAGCACAGATACGCAGTATTTT. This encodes CATSRVAGGPPSTDTQYF. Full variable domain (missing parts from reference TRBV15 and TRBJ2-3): DAMVIQNPRYQVTQFGKPVTLSCSQTLNHNVMYWYQQKSSQAPKLLFHYYDKDFNNEADTPDNFQSRRPNTSFCFLDIRSPGLGDTAMYLCATSRVAGGPPSTDTQYFGPGTRLTVL.

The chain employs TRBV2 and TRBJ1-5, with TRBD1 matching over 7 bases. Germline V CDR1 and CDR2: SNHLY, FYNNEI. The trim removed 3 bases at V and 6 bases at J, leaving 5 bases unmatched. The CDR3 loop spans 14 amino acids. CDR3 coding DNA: TGTGCCAGCAGTGATACAGGGGAAGTTCAGCCCCAGCATTTT. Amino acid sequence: CASSDTGEVQPQHF.

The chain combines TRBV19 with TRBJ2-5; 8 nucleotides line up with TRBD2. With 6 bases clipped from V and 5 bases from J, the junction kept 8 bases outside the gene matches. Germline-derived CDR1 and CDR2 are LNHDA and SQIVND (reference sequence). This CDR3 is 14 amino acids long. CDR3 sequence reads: CASSSGTSRETQYF. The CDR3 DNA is TGTGCCAGTAGCTCCGGGACTAGTCGCGAGACCCAGTACTTC.

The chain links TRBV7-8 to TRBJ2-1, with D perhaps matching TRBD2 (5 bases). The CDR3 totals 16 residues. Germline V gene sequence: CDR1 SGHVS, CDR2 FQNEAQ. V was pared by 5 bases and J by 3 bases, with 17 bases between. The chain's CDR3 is CASSKSILGYYNEQFF. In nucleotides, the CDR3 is TGTGCCAGCAGCAAATCAATACTAGGATACTACAATGAGCAGTTCTTC.

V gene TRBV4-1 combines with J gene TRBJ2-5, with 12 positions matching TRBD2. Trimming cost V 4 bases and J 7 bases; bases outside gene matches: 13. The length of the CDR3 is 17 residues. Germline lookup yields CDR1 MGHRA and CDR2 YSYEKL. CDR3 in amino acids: CASSPGPSGGAVGTQYF. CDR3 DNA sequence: TGCGCCAGCAGCCCAGGACCTAGCGGGGGGGCCGTTGGGACCCAGTACTTC.

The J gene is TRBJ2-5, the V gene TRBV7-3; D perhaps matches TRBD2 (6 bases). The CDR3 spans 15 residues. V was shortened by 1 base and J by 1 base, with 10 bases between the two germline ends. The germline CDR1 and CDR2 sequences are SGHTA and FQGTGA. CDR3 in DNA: TGTGCCAGCAGCTTAAGGGCGGGGCTCCAAGAGACCCAGTACTTC. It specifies CASSLRAGLQETQYF.

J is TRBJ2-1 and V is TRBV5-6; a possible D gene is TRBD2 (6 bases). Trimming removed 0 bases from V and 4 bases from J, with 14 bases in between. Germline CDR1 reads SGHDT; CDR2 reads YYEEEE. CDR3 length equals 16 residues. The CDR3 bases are TGTGCCAGCAGCTTGGCCGGGCGGCTAGCGTACAATGAGCAGTTCTTC. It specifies CASSLAGRLAYNEQFF.

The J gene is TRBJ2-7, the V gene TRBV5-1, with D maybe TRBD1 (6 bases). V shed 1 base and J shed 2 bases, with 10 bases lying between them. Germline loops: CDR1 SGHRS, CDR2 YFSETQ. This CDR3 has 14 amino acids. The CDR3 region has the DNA TGCGCCAGCAGCTTGACCCAGGGGCCCTACGAGCAGTACTTC. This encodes CASSLTQGPYEQYF.

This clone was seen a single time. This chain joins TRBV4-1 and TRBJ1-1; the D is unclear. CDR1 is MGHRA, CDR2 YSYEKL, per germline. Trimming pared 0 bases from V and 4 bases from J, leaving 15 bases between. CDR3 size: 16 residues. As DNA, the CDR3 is TGCGCCAGCAGCCAAGATAGTGGCCGAGGGATCACTGAAGCTTTCTTT. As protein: CASSQDSGRGITEAFF.

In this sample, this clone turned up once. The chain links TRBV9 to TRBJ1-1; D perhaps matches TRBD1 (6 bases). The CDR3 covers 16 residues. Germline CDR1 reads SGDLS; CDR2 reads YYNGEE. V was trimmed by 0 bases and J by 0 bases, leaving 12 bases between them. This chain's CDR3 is CASSVGGGTLNTEAFF. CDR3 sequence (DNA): TGTGCCAGCAGCGTAGGAGGGGGAACCCTGAACACTGAAGCTTTCTTT. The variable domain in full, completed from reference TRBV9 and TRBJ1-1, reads DSGVTQTPKHLITATGQRVTLRCSPRSGDLSVYWYQQSLDQGLQFLIQYYNGEERAKGNILERFSAQQFPDLHSELNLSSLELGDSALYFCASSVGGGTLNTEAFFGQGTRLTVV.

Here the CDR3 DNA reads TGCGCCAGCAGCCAAGAGCCCCCCCAGGGTTATCGCACAGATACGCAGTATTTT. Protein sequence: CASSQEPPQGYRTDTQYF. The chain uses TRBV4-3 and TRBJ2-3; tentatively, D is TRBD1 (5 bases). Trimming left V 0 bases short and J 1 base short, with 17 bases between. The germline CDR1 and CDR2 sequences are LGHNA and YSLEER. This CDR3 spans 18 amino acids.

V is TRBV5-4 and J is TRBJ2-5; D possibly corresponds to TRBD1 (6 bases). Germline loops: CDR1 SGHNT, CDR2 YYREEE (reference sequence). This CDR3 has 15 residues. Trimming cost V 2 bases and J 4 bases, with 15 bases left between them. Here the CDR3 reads CASSFETGSRETQYF. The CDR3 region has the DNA TGTGCCAGCAGCTTCGAGACAGGTAGTAGAGAGACCCAGTACTTC. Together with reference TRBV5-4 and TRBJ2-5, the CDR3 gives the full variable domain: ETGVTQSPTHLIKTRGQQVTLRCSSQSGHNTVSWYQQALGQGPQFIFQYYREEENGRGNFPPRFSGLQFPNYSSELNVNALELDDSALYLCASSFETGSRETQYFGPGTRLLVL.

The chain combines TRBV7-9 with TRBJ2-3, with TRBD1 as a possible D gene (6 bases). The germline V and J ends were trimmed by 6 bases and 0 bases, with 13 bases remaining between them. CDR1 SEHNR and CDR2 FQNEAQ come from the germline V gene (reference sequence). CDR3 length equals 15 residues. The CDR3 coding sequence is TGTGCCAGCAGACCGGACAGATTCAGCACAGATACGCAGTATTTT. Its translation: CASRPDRFSTDTQYF.

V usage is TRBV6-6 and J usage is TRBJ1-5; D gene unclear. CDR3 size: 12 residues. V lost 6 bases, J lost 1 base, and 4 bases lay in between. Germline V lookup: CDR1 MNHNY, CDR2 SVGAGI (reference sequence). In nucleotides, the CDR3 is TGTGCCAGCAGCCTGAGCAATCAGCCCCAGCATTTT. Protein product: CASSLSNQPQHF.

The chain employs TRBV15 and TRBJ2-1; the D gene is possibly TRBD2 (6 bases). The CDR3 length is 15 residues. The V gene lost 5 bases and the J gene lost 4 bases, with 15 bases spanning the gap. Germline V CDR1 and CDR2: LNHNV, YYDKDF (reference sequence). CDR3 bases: TGTGCCACCAGCTCCCATGGGGGGTTATACAATGAGCAGTTCTTC. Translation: CATSSHGGLYNEQFF.

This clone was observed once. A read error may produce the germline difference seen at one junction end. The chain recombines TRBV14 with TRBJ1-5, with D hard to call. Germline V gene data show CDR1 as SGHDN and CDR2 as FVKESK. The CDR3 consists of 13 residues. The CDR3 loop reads CASSKDHNQPQHF. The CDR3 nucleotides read TGTGCCAGCAGCAAAGACCACAATCAGCCCCAGCATTTT. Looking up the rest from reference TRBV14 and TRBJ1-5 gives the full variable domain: EAGVTQFPSHSVIEKGQTVTLRCDPISGHDNLYWYRRVMGKEIKFLLHFVKESKQDESGMPNNRFLAERTGGTYSTLKVQPAELEDSGVYFCASSKDHNQPQHFGDGTRLSIL.

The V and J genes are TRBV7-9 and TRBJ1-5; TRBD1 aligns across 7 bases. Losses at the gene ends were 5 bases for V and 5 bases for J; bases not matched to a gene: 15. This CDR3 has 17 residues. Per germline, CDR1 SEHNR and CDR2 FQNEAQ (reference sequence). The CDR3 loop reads CASSPTGLIDRDQPQHF. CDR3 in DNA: TGTGCCAGCAGCCCCACCGGATTGATTGACAGGGATCAGCCCCAGCATTTT.

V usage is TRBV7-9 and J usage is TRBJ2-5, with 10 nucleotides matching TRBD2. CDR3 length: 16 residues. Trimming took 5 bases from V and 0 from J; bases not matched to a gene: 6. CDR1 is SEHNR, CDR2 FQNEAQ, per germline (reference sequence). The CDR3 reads CASSKAGGPYQETQYF. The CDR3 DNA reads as TGTGCCAGCAGCAAAGCGGGGGGGCCGTACCAAGAGACCCAGTACTTC.

The CDR3 loop reads CASSSRFSPLHF. Here the CDR3 DNA reads TGTGCCAGCAGTTCCAGGTTTTCACCCCTCCACTTT. The chain uses TRBV27 and TRBJ1-6; D not resolved. This CDR3 is 12 amino acids long. V lost 4 bases to trimming and J lost 9 bases, with 7 bases between them. Germline V gene sequence: CDR1 MNHEY, CDR2 SMNVEV (reference sequence).

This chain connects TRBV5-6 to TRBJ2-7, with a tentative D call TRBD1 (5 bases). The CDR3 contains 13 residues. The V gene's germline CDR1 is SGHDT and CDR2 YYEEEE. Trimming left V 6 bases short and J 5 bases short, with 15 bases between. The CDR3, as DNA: TGTGCCAGCACCTCAGGGAAGCCAAACGAGCAGTACTTC. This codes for CASTSGKPNEQYF. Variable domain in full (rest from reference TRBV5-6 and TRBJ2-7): DAGVTQSPTHLIKTRGQQVTLRCSPKSGHDTVSWYQQALGQGPQFIFQYYEEEERQRGNFPDRFSGHQFPNYSSELNVNALLLGDSALYLCASTSGKPNEQYFGPGTRLTVT.

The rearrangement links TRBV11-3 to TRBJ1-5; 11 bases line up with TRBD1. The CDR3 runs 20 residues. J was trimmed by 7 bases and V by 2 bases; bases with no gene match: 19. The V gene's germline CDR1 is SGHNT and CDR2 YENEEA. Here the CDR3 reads CASSLHMGGRVRTGGQPQHF. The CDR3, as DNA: TGTGCCAGCAGCTTACACATGGGGGGGCGCGTAAGGACAGGGGGCCAGCCCCAGCATTTT.

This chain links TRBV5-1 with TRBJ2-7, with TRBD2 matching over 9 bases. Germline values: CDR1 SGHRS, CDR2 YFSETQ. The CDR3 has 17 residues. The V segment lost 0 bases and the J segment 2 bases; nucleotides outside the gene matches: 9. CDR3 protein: CASSLGHSGGLPYEQYF. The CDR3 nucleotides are TGCGCCAGCAGCTTGGGTCATAGCGGGGGCTTACCCTACGAGCAGTACTTC.

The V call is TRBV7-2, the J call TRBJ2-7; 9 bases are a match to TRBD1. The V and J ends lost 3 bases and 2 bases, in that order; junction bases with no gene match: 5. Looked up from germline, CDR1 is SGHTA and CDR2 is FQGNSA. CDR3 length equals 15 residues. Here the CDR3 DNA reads TGTGCCAGCAGCTTTGGACAGGGGAGGACCTACGAGCAGTACTTC. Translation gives CASSFGQGRTYEQYF.